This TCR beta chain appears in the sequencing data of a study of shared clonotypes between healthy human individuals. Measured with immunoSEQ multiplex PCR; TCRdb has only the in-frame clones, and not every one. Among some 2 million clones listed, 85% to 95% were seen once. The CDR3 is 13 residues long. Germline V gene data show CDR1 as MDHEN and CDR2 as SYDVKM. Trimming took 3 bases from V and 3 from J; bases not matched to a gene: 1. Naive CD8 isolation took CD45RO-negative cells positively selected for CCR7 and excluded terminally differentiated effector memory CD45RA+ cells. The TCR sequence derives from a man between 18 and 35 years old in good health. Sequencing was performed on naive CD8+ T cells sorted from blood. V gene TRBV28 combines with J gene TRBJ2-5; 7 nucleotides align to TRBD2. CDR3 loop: CASSFAGEETQYF. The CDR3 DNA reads TGTGCCAGCAGTTTCGCGGGGGAAGAGACCCAGTACTTC.